This T cell receptor (beta chain) was sequenced for a study of CD8+ T cells in alopecia areata. Study-wide context: Twice daily, treated patients received 5 to 10 mg of oral tofacitinib.

Trimming stripped 0 bases from V and 1 base from J, with 9 bases between. The CDR3 runs 15 residues. Germline lookup yields CDR1 GTSNPN and CDR2 SVGIG (reference sequence). Extracted RNA was reverse transcribed, and the resulting cDNA served as sequencing template. Sequencing used immunoSEQ multiplex PCR; TCRdb keeps in-frame clones, though not all of them. This sample has some 240,000 clones, with more than 45% found just once. The treatment denotes: oral pan-JAK inhibitor, 5-10 mg twice daily. The sequence came from a human donor with alopecia areata. The chain employs TRBV30 and TRBJ2-2; no clear D. The specimen comprised CD4+ T cells sorted from blood, sampled at week 4, from a patient treated with tofacitinib. The CDR3 here is CAWSVLIGNTGELFF. CDR3 nucleotides: TGTGCCTGGAGTGTACTCATCGGGAACACCGGGGAGCTGTTTTTT.